This is a list of T cell receptor beta chains from one sample in a study of shared T cell receptors in the human thymus. Sequenced by immunoSEQ multiplex PCR; TCRdb stores in-frame clones only, minus some. The repertoire holds 720,000 or so clones, roughly 85% seen once, with around 0.01% in the top ten. These sequences were also reported in another study, on human thymus T cells.

What was sequenced was thymocytes. These TCRs come from a girl younger than two with a congenital heart defect. Both conserved end residues are part of each CDR3. D genes are given only for firm matches. A clone size is listed for some rows: how often the clone was seen (once, few, many), or a class if it is expanded.

CDR3aa	CDR3nt	v_gene	j_gene	len	abundance	d_gene
CASSQDSGASGGEFADTQYF	TGCGCCAGCAGCCAAGATTCAGGGGCTAGCGGGGGGGAGTTCGCAGATACGCAGTATTTT	TRBV4-3	TRBJ2-3	20	NA	TRBD2
CASSKGNNYGYTF	TGTGCCAGCAGCAAGGGGAACAACTATGGCTACACCTTC	TRBV7-6	TRBJ1-2	13	once	NA
CATSSVPTGRTGELFF	TGTGCCACCAGCAGCGTCCCGACAGGGCGAACCGGGGAGCTGTTTTTT	TRBV15	TRBJ2-2	16	NA	TRBD1
CASSLRGNQETQYF	TGTGCCAGCAGTTTGAGGGGGAACCAAGAGACCCAGTACTTC	TRBV27	TRBJ2-5	14	NA	NA
CASRGGNHQPQHF	TGTGCCAGCAGGGGGGGGAACCATCAGCCCCAGCATTTT	TRBV6-6	TRBJ1-5	13	NA	NA
CASSLSEGLDIQYF	TGTGCCAGCAGTTTATCGGAGGGTCTGGACATTCAGTACTTC	TRBV27	TRBJ2-4	14	NA	NA
CASTKQGAGSPLHF	TGTGCCAGCACCAAACAGGGGGCTGGCTCACCCCTCCACTTT	TRBV2	TRBJ1-6	14	NA	TRBD1
CASSVDRGAINSNQPQHF	TGTGCCAGCAGTGTGGACAGGGGCGCTATTAATAGCAATCAGCCCCAGCATTTT	TRBV6-1	TRBJ1-5	18	NA	TRBD1
CASSLTGSSYEQYF	TGTGCCAGCAGCTTGACAGGGAGCTCCTACGAGCAGTACTTC	TRBV7-9	TRBJ2-7	14	NA	TRBD1
CATSRTDRSLYEQYF	TGTGCCACCAGCAGGACAGACAGGTCCCTCTACGAGCAGTACTTC	TRBV15	TRBJ2-7	15	NA	NA
CASSERGPEDTGELFF	TGTGCCAGCAGTGAAAGGGGTCCTGAGGACACCGGGGAGCTGTTTTTT	TRBV2	TRBJ2-2	16	NA	NA
CASSKGTGSNGYGYTF	TGTGCCAGTAGTAAAGGGACAGGGAGTAACGGCTATGGCTACACCTTC	TRBV19	TRBJ1-2	16	NA	TRBD1
CASSDAGMDTEAFF	TGTGCCAGCAGTGACGCGGGGATGGACACTGAAGCTTTCTTT	TRBV2	TRBJ1-1	14	few	NA
CASSPPLAGGRKGGDTQYF	TGTGCCAGCAGCCCCCCACTAGCGGGGGGGCGTAAAGGGGGAGATACGCAGTATTTT	TRBV7-6	TRBJ2-3	19	NA	TRBD2
CASSQRGGGTGGSETQYF	TGTGCCAGCAGTCAACGAGGGGGAGGGACAGGGGGTTCGGAGACCCAGTACTTC	TRBV21-1	TRBJ2-5	18	NA	NA
CASSQATSAGLQETQYF	TGCGCCAGCAGCCAAGCGACTTCAGCCGGATTACAAGAGACCCAGTACTTC	TRBV4-1	TRBJ2-5	17	NA	NA
CASSLVLAGGQETQYF	TGTGCCAGCAGCTTAGTACTAGCTGGCGGGCAAGAGACCCAGTACTTC	TRBV7-2	TRBJ2-5	16	NA	NA
CASSLHPLQEDYTF	TGTGCCAGCAGCTTGCACCCTCTGCAGGAGGACTACACCTTC	TRBV5-4	TRBJ1-2	14	NA	NA
CASSEQVFPSEVDGYTF	TGTGCCAGCAGTGAACAGGTTTTTCCCTCGGAGGTTGATGGCTACACCTTC	TRBV6-1	TRBJ1-2	17	NA	NA
CASSQDFPHEAGNTIYF	TGCGCCAGCAGCCAAGATTTTCCTCACGAGGCGGGAAACACCATATATTTT	TRBV4-1	TRBJ1-3	17	NA	NA
CASSGDGAPQGPRKQFF	TGCGCCAGCAGTGGGGACGGGGCCCCGCAGGGGCCCCGAAAGCAGTTCTTC	TRBV10-2	TRBJ2-1	17	NA	NA
CASSSEGLGPNYGYTF	TGTGCCAGCAGCTCCGAGGGATTGGGCCCTAACTATGGCTACACCTTC	TRBV7-9	TRBJ1-2	16	NA	NA
CASSQNNRGYTEAFF	TGTGCCAGCAGCCAAAATAACAGGGGTTACACTGAAGCTTTCTTT	TRBV28	TRBJ1-1	15	NA	TRBD1
CASSSLDRDIRDEKLFF	TGTGCCAGCAGCTCCCTGGACAGGGATATTAGGGATGAAAAACTGTTTTTT	TRBV7-9	TRBJ1-4	17	NA	TRBD1
CASSRQGPTNEKLFF	TGTGCCAGCAGTCGACAGGGGCCAACTAATGAAAAACTGTTTTTT	TRBV6-6	TRBJ1-4	15	NA	TRBD1
CASSQAPSLGQGYYEQYF	TGCGCCAGCAGCCAGGCGCCTTCTTTGGGACAGGGATACTACGAGCAGTACTTC	TRBV4-1	TRBJ2-7	18	NA	TRBD1
CATSRDHGRAGEEKLFF	TGTGCCACCAGCAGAGATCACGGTAGGGCCGGGGAAGAAAAACTGTTTTTT	TRBV15	TRBJ1-4	17	NA	NA
CATSDSRFDFYNEQFF	TGTGCCACCAGCGACAGCCGTTTTGATTTCTACAATGAGCAGTTCTTC	TRBV15	TRBJ2-1	16	NA	NA
CASSQGKLRGYPDNSPLHF	TGCGCCAGCAGCCAAGGGAAGCTCAGGGGCTATCCCGATAATTCACCCCTCCACTTT	TRBV4-1	TRBJ1-6	19	NA	NA
CASSLGGGARQETQYF	TGTGCCAGCAGCTTAGGAGGGGGCGCGAGGCAAGAGACCCAGTACTTC	TRBV7-2	TRBJ2-5	16	NA	TRBD1
CSARGHEAFF	TGCAGTGCTAGAGGGCACGAAGCTTTCTTT	TRBV20-1	TRBJ1-1	10	NA	NA
CATNPGQGAHNSPLHF	TGTGCCACAAACCCGGGACAGGGGGCCCATAATTCACCCCTCCACTTT	TRBV6-6	TRBJ1-6	16	NA	TRBD1
CASSFSRSYEQYF	TGTGCCAGCAGCTTTTCCAGATCCTACGAGCAGTACTTC	TRBV13	TRBJ2-7	13	NA	NA
CASSGTADSYNSPLHF	TGTGCCAGCAGTGGGACAGCAGACTCCTATAATTCACCCCTCCACTTT	TRBV2	TRBJ1-6	16	NA	NA
CATSRGGRGDSAYEQYF	TGTGCCACCAGCAGAGGCGGAAGGGGGGACAGTGCCTACGAGCAGTACTTC	TRBV15	TRBJ2-7	17	NA	NA
CASGGARDADQPQHF	TGCGCCAGCGGCGGGGCACGGGACGCTGATCAGCCCCAGCATTTT	TRBV4-1	TRBJ1-5	15	NA	NA
CASSGRVSNYGYTF	TGTGCCAGCAGTGGGAGGGTTTCTAACTATGGCTACACCTTC	TRBV2	TRBJ1-2	14	NA	NA
CASSLAGGGAANTIYF	TGTGCCAGCAGTTTGGCGGGTGGAGGGGCCGCAAACACCATATATTTT	TRBV6-5	TRBJ1-3	16	NA	NA
CASSQAPDILNTEAFF	TGTGCCAGCAGCCAAGCCCCCGACATTCTGAACACTGAAGCTTTCTTT	TRBV14	TRBJ1-1	16	NA	NA
CASSTTESSYEQYF	TGTGCCAGCAGCACAACAGAGAGCTCCTACGAGCAGTACTTC	TRBV11-2	TRBJ2-7	14	NA	NA
CASSQETGLSSYEQYF	TGCGCCAGCAGCCAAGAGACTGGCCTCAGCTCCTACGAGCAGTACTTC	TRBV4-3	TRBJ2-7	16	NA	NA
CASSYELGDRYEQYF	TGTGCCAGCAGTTATGAGCTGGGGGACAGATACGAGCAGTACTTC	TRBV6-5	TRBJ2-7	15	NA	TRBD1
CASSLFTAGDVTEAFF	TGTGCCAGCAGCTTGTTCACAGCAGGGGATGTCACTGAAGCTTTCTTT	TRBV5-6	TRBJ1-1	16	NA	NA
CASSFPSGGGALSYEQYF	TGCGCCAGCAGCTTCCCCTCGGGCGGGGGGGCCTTGTCCTACGAGCAGTACTTC	TRBV5-1	TRBJ2-7	18	NA	TRBD2
CASRRDRGIPYEQYF	TGTGCCAGCAGGCGGGACAGGGGAATTCCCTACGAGCAGTACTTC	TRBV6-1	TRBJ2-7	15	few	TRBD1
CATSREWAVQGTGVGQPQHF	TGTGCCACCAGCAGAGAGTGGGCAGTGCAGGGGACAGGTGTAGGACAGCCCCAGCATTTT	TRBV15	TRBJ1-5	20	NA	TRBD1
CASRTTFTTGGETQYF	TGTGCCAGTAGAACAACATTTACGACAGGGGGGGAGACCCAGTACTTC	TRBV19	TRBJ2-5	16	NA	TRBD1
CASSLDGGRGTIYF	TGCGCCAGCAGCTTGGATGGGGGCCGGGGCACCATATATTTT	TRBV5-1	TRBJ1-3	14	NA	NA
CASLGHNTEAFF	TGTGCCAGCCTGGGCCACAACACTGAAGCTTTCTTT	TRBV19	TRBJ1-1	12	once	NA
CASRARRNTEAFF	TGTGCCAGCAGGGCCCGCCGGAACACTGAAGCTTTCTTT	TRBV6-1	TRBJ1-1	13	few	NA
CASSPPHRIGETQYF	TGTGCCAGCAGCCCTCCACATCGAATCGGGGAGACCCAGTACTTC	TRBV28	TRBJ2-5	15	NA	NA
CSVVGVAGTRSEAFF	TGCAGCGTTGTTGGCGTCGCGGGGACGAGGAGTGAAGCTTTCTTT	TRBV29-1	TRBJ1-1	15	NA	NA
CATKLLTGTNYGYTF	TGTGCAACCAAACTTCTCACGGGGACTAACTATGGCTACACCTTC	TRBV6-1	TRBJ1-2	15	NA	NA
CASSFGGLDTEAFF	TGCGCCAGCAGCTTCGGGGGTCTGGACACTGAAGCTTTCTTT	TRBV5-1	TRBJ1-1	14	NA	NA
CASGSGIGYSNQPQHF	TGTGCCAGCGGATCGGGGATTGGTTATAGCAATCAGCCCCAGCATTTT	TRBV2	TRBJ1-5	16	NA	NA
CASSRSPQGAPPANEQYF	TGTGCCAGCAGCCGATCCCCACAGGGGGCCCCACCAGCGAACGAGCAGTACTTC	TRBV5-4	TRBJ2-7	18	NA	TRBD1